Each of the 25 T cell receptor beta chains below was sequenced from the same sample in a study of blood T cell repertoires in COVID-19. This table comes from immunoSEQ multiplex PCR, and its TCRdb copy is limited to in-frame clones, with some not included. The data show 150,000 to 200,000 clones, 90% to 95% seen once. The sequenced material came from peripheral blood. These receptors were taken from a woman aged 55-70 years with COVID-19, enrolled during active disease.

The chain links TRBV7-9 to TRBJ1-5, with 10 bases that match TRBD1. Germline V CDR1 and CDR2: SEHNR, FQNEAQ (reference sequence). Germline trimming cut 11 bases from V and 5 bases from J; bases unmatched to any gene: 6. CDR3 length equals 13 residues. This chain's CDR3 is CAGLTGGHQPQHF. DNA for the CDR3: TGTGCCGGATTGACAGGGGGCCATCAGCCCCAGCATTTT. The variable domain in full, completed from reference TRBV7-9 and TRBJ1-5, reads DTGVSQNPRHKITKRGQNVTFRCDPISEHNRLYWYRQTLGQGPEFLTYFQNEAQLEKSRLLSDRFSAERPKGSFSTLEIQRTEQGDSAMYLCAGLTGGHQPQHFGDGTRLSIL.

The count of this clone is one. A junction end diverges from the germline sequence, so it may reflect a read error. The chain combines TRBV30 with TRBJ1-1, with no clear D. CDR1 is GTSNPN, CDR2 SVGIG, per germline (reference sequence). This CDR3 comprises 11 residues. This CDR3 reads CAWSVSAVVVF. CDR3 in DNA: TGTGCCTGGAGTGTGTCTGCAGTGGTTGTCTTT.

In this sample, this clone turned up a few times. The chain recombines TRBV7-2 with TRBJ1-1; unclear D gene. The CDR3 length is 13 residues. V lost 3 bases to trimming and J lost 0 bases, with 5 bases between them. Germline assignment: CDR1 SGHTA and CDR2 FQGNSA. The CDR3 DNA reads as TGTGCCAGCAGCTTCAAAATGAACACTGAAGCTTTCTTT. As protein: CASSFKMNTEAFF.

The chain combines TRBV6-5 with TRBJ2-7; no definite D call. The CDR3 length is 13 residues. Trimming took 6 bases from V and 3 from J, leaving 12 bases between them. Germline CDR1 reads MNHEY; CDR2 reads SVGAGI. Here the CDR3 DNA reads TGTGCCAGCAGGGGTCCCGCGGTCTACGAGCAGTACTTC. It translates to CASRGPAVYEQYF.

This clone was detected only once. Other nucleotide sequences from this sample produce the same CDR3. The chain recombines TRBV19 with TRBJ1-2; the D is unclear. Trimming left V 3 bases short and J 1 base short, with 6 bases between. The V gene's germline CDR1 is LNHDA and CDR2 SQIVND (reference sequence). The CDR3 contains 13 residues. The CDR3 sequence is CASSMAGNYGYTF. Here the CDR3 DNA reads TGTGCCAGTAGTATGGCAGGTAACTATGGCTACACCTTC.

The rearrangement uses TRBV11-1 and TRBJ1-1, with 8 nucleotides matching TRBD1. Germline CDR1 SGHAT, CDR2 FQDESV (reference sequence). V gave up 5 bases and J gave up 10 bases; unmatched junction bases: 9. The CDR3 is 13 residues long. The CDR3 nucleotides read TGTGCCAGCAGCCCAACAGGGGGGCTAGGAGCTTTCTTT. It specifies CASSPTGGLGAFF.

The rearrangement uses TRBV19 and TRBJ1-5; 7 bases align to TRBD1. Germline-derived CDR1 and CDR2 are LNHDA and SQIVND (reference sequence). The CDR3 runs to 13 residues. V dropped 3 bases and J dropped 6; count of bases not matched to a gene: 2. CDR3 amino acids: CASSMQGGQPQHF. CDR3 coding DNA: TGTGCCAGTAGTATGCAGGGGGGTCAGCCCCAGCATTTT. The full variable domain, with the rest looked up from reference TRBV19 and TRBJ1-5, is DGGITQSPKYLFRKEGQNVTLSCEQNLNHDAMYWYRQDPGQGLRLIYYSQIVNDFQKGDIAEGYSVSREKKESFPLTVTSAQKNPTAFYLCASSMQGGQPQHFGDGTRLSIL.

CDR3 sequence reads: CASSSSSGLAEKLFF. The CDR3 bases are TGTGCCAGCAGCTCGTCGTCAGGGCTGGCTGAAAAACTGTTTTTT. The J gene is TRBJ1-4, the V gene TRBV7-9, with D possibly TRBD1 on 5 matching bases. CDR3 length equals 15 residues. Germline V gene data show CDR1 as SEHNR and CDR2 as FQNEAQ (reference sequence). V lost 4 bases and J lost 7, with 16 bases in between.

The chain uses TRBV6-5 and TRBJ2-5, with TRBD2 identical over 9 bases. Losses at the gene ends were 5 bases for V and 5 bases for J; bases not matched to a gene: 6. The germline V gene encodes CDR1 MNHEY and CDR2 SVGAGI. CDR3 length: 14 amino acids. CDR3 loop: CASSPRGGPETQYF. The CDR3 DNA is TGTGCCAGCAGTCCGCGGGGGGGCCCCGAGACCCAGTACTTC.

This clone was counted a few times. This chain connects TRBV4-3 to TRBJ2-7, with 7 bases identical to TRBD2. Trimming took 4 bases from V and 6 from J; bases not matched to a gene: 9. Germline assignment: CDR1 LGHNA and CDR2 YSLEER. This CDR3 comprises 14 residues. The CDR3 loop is CASSPRRGGFEQYF. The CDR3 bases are TGCGCCAGCAGCCCCCGGCGGGGAGGGTTCGAGCAGTACTTC.

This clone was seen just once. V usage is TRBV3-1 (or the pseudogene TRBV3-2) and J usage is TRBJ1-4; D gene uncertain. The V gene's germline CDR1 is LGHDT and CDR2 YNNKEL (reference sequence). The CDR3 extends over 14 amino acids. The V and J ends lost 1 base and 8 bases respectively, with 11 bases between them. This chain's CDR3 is CASSQARPKEKLFF. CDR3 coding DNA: TGTGCCAGCAGCCAAGCCAGGCCGAAGGAAAAACTGTTTTTT.

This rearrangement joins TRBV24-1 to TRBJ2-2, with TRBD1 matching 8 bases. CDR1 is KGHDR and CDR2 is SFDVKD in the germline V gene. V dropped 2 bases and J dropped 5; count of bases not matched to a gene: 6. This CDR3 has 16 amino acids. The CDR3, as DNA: TGTGCCACCAGTGATTCGACAGGGGCCGGAACCGGGGAGCTGTTTTTT. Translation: CATSDSTGAGTGELFF.

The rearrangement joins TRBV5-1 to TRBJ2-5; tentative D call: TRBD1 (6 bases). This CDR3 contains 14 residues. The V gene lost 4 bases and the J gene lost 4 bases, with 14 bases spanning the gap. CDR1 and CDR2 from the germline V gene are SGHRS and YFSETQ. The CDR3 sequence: CASSPPGDGETQYF. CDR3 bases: TGCGCCAGCAGCCCCCCAGGGGATGGAGAGACCCAGTACTTC.

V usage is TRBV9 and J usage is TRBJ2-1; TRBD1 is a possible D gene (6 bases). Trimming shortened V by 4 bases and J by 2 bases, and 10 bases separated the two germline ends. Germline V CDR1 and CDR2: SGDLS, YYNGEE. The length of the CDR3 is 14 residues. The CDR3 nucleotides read TGTGCCAGCAGCACCACAGGGACCTACAATGAGCAGTTCTTC. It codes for CASSTTGTYNEQFF.

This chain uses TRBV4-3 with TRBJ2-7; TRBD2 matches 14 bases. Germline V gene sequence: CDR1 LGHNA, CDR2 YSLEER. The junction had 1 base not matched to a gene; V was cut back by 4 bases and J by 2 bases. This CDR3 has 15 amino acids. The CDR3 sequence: CASSPTSGGAYEQYF. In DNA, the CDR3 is TGCGCCAGCAGCCCGACTAGCGGGGGGGCCTACGAGCAGTACTTC.

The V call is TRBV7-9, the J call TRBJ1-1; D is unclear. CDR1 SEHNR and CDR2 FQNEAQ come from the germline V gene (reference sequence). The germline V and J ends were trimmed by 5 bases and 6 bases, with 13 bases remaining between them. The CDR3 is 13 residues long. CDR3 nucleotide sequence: TGTGCCAGCAGCCTTGAGAGGAGACCTGAAGCTTTCTTT. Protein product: CASSLERRPEAFF. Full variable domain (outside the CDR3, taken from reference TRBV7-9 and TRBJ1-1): DTGVSQNPRHKITKRGQNVTFRCDPISEHNRLYWYRQTLGQGPEFLTYFQNEAQLEKSRLLSDRFSAERPKGSFSTLEIQRTEQGDSAMYLCASSLERRPEAFFGQGTRLTVV.

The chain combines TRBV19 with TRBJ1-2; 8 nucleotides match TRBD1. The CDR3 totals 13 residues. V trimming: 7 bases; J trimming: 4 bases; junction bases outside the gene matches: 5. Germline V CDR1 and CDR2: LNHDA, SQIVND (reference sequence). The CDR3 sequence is CASTTDRVYGYTF. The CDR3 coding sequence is TGTGCCAGTACCACGGACAGGGTCTATGGCTACACCTTC.

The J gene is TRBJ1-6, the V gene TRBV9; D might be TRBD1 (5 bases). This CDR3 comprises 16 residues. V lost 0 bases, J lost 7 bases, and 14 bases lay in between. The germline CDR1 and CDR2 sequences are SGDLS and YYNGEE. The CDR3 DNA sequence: TGTGCCAGCAGCGTAGGGACAACGGCGAGGAATTCACCCCTCCACTTT. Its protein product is CASSVGTTARNSPLHF.

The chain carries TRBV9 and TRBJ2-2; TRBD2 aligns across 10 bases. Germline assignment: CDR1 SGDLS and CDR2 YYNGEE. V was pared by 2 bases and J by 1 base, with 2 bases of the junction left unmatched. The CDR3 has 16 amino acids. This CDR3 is CASSVASGGNTGELFF. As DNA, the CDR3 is TGTGCCAGCAGCGTGGCTAGCGGGGGGAACACCGGGGAGCTGTTTTTT. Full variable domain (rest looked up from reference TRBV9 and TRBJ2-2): DSGVTQTPKHLITATGQRVTLRCSPRSGDLSVYWYQQSLDQGLQFLIQYYNGEERAKGNILERFSAQQFPDLHSELNLSSLELGDSALYFCASSVASGGNTGELFFGEGSRLTVL.

The CDR3 loop reads CASSPGQGFWEQYF. The CDR3 DNA sequence: TGTGCCAGTAGTCCTGGACAGGGATTTTGGGAGCAGTACTTC. The rearrangement joins TRBV19 to TRBJ2-7, with TRBD1 matching over 8 bases. CDR3 size: 14 residues. Germline V CDR1 and CDR2: LNHDA, SQIVND (reference sequence). V shed 5 bases and J 7 bases; nucleotides not matched to a gene: 10.

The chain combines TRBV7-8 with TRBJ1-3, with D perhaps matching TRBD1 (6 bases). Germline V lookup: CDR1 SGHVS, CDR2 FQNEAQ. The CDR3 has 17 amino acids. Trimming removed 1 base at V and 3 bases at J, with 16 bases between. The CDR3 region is CASSLDYRVALGNTIYF. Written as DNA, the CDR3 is TGTGCCAGCAGCTTAGACTACAGGGTCGCTCTTGGAAACACCATATATTTT.

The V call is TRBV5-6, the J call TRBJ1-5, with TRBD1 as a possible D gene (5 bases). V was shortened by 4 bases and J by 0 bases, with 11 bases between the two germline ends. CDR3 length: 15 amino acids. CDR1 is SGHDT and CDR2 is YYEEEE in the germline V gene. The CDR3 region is CASSETGASNQPQHF. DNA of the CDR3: TGTGCCAGCAGCGAGACTGGGGCTAGCAATCAGCCCCAGCATTTT.

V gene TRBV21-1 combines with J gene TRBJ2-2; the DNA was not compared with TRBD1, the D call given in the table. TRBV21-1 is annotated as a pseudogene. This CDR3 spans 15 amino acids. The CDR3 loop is CASSKMRQGSGELFF. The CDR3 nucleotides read TGTGCCAGCAGCAAAATGAGGCAGGGTTCCGGGGAGCTGTTTTTT.

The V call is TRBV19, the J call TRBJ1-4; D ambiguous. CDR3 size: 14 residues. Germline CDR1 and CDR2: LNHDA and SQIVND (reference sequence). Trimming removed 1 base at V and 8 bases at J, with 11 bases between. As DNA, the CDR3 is TGTGCCAGTAGTATAGTTCTTGGCCTCGAAAAACTGTTTTTT. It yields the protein CASSIVLGLEKLFF.

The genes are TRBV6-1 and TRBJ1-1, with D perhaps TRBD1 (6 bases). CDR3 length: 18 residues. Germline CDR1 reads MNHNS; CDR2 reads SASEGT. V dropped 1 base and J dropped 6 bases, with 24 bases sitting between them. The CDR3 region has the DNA TGTGCCAGCAGTGAAGGGGGGCCCGCGCGTCTCCGGCAATCTGAAGCTTTCTTT. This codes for CASSEGGPARLRQSEAFF.